The table lists the clone carrying this T cell receptor (beta chain) with a count of one. As originally analysed: Reference gene primer amplification gave nucleated cell count estimates. Method: immunoSEQ multiplex PCR; TCRdb's copy keeps in-frame clones and lacks some. Clone size and V and J calls were adopted from that table, with D and trimming inferred from the DNA. The table includes 240,000 or so clones, just under 85% detected once. With V trimmed by 3 bases and J by 5 bases, 5 bases remained unmatched. The CDR3 consists of 14 residues. Per the germline V gene, CDR1 is GTSNPN and CDR2 is SVGIG (reference sequence). The data originate from a study of blood T cell repertoires in COVID-19. The wider study: Sites in the United States, Italy and Spain provided acute and convalescent COVID-19 samples. T cells, B-cell-depleted T cells, or PBMCs supplied cDNA or gDNA.

Sequenced input: peripheral blood. The sequence was collected from a woman of 80 years or more with acute or convalescent COVID-19. This chain links TRBV30 with TRBJ1-4, with 8 bases identical to TRBD1. The CDR3 DNA reads as TGTGCCTGGAGACCAGGGGGCTGGAATGAAAAACTGTTTTTT. It is translated as CAWRPGGWNEKLFF.